Each of the 19 T cell receptor beta chains below was sequenced from the same sample in a study of OX40 agonist ivuxolimab in advanced cancers. The receptor library was made with the immunoSEQ multiplex PCR assay. Here the immuneACCESS table is served through TCRdb, limited to in-frame sequences with V and J called. Missing clones are a known gap in these copies; in checked studies unresolved V genes cover under half, and the rest lacks a known reason. Here the sample has around 76,000 clones; more than 75% occur a single time. The top ten constitute roughly 0.54% of the sample. This specimen was CD4+ or CD8+ T cells sorted from blood, taken in a trial of the OX40 agonist ivuxolimab. Receptors were obtained from an adult with an advanced solid tumor such as melanoma, head and neck, liver or kidney cancer.

This sequence joins TRBV7-6 and TRBJ1-3; the match to TRBD1 covers 8 bases. The CDR3 contains 18 residues. CDR1 SGHVS and CDR2 FNYEAQ come from the germline V gene. V lost 5 bases and J lost 0; bases outside the gene matches: 12. The CDR3: CASSPRQGNADSGNTIYF. The CDR3 bases are TGTGCCAGCAGCCCAAGACAGGGGAACGCCGACTCTGGAAACACCATATATTTT.

The J gene is TRBJ2-2, the V gene TRBV5-1; 7 bases line up with TRBD1. The CDR3 spans 16 residues. The V segment lost 3 bases and the J segment 6 bases; nucleotides outside the gene matches: 11. Germline values: CDR1 SGHRS, CDR2 YFSETQ. The CDR3 spells CASSSTYTGVAGELFF. CDR3 nucleotide sequence: TGCGCCAGCAGCTCCACCTACACAGGGGTTGCCGGGGAGCTGTTTTTT.

This chain joins TRBV28 and TRBJ2-1, with TRBD2 identical over 9 bases. CDR1 is MDHEN, CDR2 SYDVKM, per germline. The CDR3 consists of 12 residues. The V and J ends lost 7 bases and 8 bases, in that order; junction bases with no gene match: 3. CDR3 in DNA: TGTGCCAGCACCAGACTAGCGGATGAGCAGTTCTTC. Translation gives CASTRLADEQFF.

The V call is TRBV6-6, the J call TRBJ1-1; 8 bases map to TRBD1. Trimming cost V 6 bases and J 4 bases; bases outside gene matches: 10. Germline lookup yields CDR1 MNHNY and CDR2 SVGAGI (reference sequence). The CDR3 sequence is 15 residues long. This chain's CDR3 is CASRRQGARGTEAFF. The CDR3 coding sequence is TGTGCCAGCAGACGCCAGGGGGCGCGAGGCACTGAAGCTTTCTTT.

The rearrangement joins TRBV20-1 to TRBJ2-7; D is uncertain. The V gene's germline CDR1 is DFQATT and CDR2 SNEGSKA (reference sequence). The CDR3 is made up of 11 amino acids. V was pared by 6 bases and J by 4 bases, with 10 bases between. CDR3 protein: CSAEQEYEQYF. The CDR3 bases are TGCAGTGCCGAACAAGAGTACGAGCAGTACTTC.

This CDR3 reads CASSQLDGVNTIYF. The CDR3 region has the DNA TGCGCCAGCAGCCAATTAGACGGAGTGAACACCATATATTTT. The chain links TRBV4-1 to TRBJ1-3; D gene ambiguous. The length of the CDR3 is 14 residues. CDR1 MGHRA and CDR2 YSYEKL come from the germline V gene. Trimming shortened V by 2 bases and J by 7 bases, and 12 bases separated the two germline ends.

Comments on this clone: Other DNA sequences within the sample encode an identical CDR3. The J gene is TRBJ2-5, the V gene TRBV18, with D uncertain. CDR3 length equals 13 residues. Germline V gene data show CDR1 as KGHSH and CDR2 as LQKENI. V lost 3 bases, J lost 3 bases, and 8 bases lay in between. The CDR3 DNA is TGTGCCAGCTCACCGGGTCTGAAAGAGACCCAGTACTTC. This translates into CASSPGLKETQYF.

V and J are TRBV5-1 and TRBJ2-3, with 11 bases lining up with TRBD1. J was trimmed by 4 bases and V by 3 bases; bases with no gene match: 4. The CDR3 has 15 amino acids. CDR1 is SGHRS and CDR2 is YFSETQ in the germline V gene. CDR3 DNA sequence: TGCGCCAGCAGCTCAGGACAGGGGGCGTCAGATACGCAGTATTTT. This codes for CASSSGQGASDTQYF.

This clone has a handful of counts. The rearrangement links TRBV19 to TRBJ2-7, with 7 nucleotides matching TRBD2. Trimming cost V 3 bases and J 7 bases; bases outside gene matches: 15. Germline-derived CDR1 and CDR2 are LNHDA and SQIVND (reference sequence). The CDR3 has 16 amino acids. The CDR3 DNA reads as TGTGCCAGTAGTATCGCCCCCCGGTCGGCGGGAGTGGAGCAGTACTTC. Encoded protein: CASSIAPRSAGVEQYF.

This chain links TRBV6-5 with TRBJ1-1; 9 nucleotides line up with TRBD1. J gave up 5 bases and V 5 bases, and 6 bases lay outside the gene matches. Germline CDR1 reads MNHEY; CDR2 reads SVGAGI. This CDR3 spans 14 amino acids. The CDR3 DNA follows: TGTGCCAGCAGTCATAGGGACAGGGAAACTGAAGCTTTCTTT. Translation: CASSHRDRETEAFF.

The CDR3 coding sequence is TGTGCCTGGAGTGCCTCACGAGATACGCAGTATTTT. It specifies CAWSASRDTQYF. J is TRBJ2-3 and V is TRBV30, with D uncertain. Trimming took 1 base from V and 5 from J, leaving 7 bases between them. Germline CDR1 and CDR2: GTSNPN and SVGIG (reference sequence). The length of the CDR3 is 12 residues.

The rearrangement joins TRBV6-5 to TRBJ1-1, with D unresolved. Trimming pared 2 bases from V and 2 bases from J, leaving 9 bases between. This CDR3 has 14 residues. Germline V gives CDR1 MNHEY, CDR2 SVGAGI. CDR3 bases: TGTGCCAGCAGTTACGGATCAGGAAACACTGAAGCTTTCTTT. It is translated as CASSYGSGNTEAFF.

The rearrangement links TRBV7-2 to TRBJ2-7; 8 bases map to TRBD2. This CDR3 has 14 residues. V shed 5 bases and J 7 bases; nucleotides not matched to a gene: 10. The germline CDR1 and CDR2 sequences are SGHTA and FQGNSA. The CDR3 nucleotides are TGTGCCAGCAGCAAAGCGGGAGCGCCAAGGGAGCAGTACTTC. Translation: CASSKAGAPREQYF.

The rearrangement links TRBV18 to TRBJ1-2; weak D call: TRBD1 (5 bases). The CDR3 consists of 14 residues. CDR1 is KGHSH, CDR2 LQKENI, per germline. The V end was cut by 1 base, the J end by 4 bases, with 10 bases between. CDR3 loop: CASSPLGAFYGYTF. The CDR3 DNA reads as TGTGCCAGCTCACCACTTGGGGCCTTCTATGGCTACACCTTC.

The J gene is TRBJ2-3, the V gene TRBV18, with D unclear. Germline V gene sequence: CDR1 KGHSH, CDR2 LQKENI. Between the trimmed V and J ends, which lost 3 bases and 6 bases, there was a span of 10 bases. This CDR3 has 13 amino acids. CDR3 in amino acids: CASSPRPTDTQYF. The CDR3 nucleotides are TGTGCCAGCTCACCCCGGCCCACTGATACGCAGTATTTT.

J is TRBJ1-6 and V is TRBV9; tentative D call: TRBD1 (6 bases). Trimming stripped 0 bases from V and 6 bases from J, with 13 bases between. The germline gives CDR1 SGDLS, CDR2 YYNGEE. The CDR3 covers 16 residues. CDR3 protein: CASSVEGGASNSPLHF. The CDR3 DNA follows: TGTGCCAGCAGCGTAGAGGGGGGCGCAAGTAATTCACCCCTCCACTTT.

The table lists this clone with a count of one. The CDR3 here is CASSQGTGRGTEAFF. The CDR3 coding sequence is TGCGCCAGCAGCCAAGGAACGGGGCGGGGAACTGAAGCTTTCTTT. The chain couples TRBV4-3 to TRBJ1-1, with D maybe TRBD1 (5 bases). The germline V gene has CDR1 LGHNA and CDR2 YSLEER. The CDR3 has 15 amino acids. V shed 1 base and J shed 5 bases, with 14 bases lying between them.

This chain uses TRBV6-5 with TRBJ2-1; 10 bases line up with TRBD2. With 2 bases clipped from V and 10 bases from J, the junction kept 5 bases outside the gene matches. In germline, CDR1 is MNHEY, CDR2 SVGAGI. This CDR3 is 14 amino acids long. The CDR3 nucleotides are TGTGCCAGCAGTTACGCTAGCGGGAGCCGCGAGCAGTTCTTC. Amino acids: CASSYASGSREQFF.

The chain combines TRBV6-5 with TRBJ2-1; D possibly corresponds to TRBD1 (6 bases). The CDR3 loop spans 15 amino acids. V lost 5 bases, J lost 2 bases, and 13 bases lay in between. Germline V gene sequence: CDR1 MNHEY, CDR2 SVGAGI. CDR3 residues: CASSPQGSPYNEQFF. The CDR3 DNA is TGTGCCAGCAGTCCCCAGGGGTCCCCCTACAATGAGCAGTTCTTC.